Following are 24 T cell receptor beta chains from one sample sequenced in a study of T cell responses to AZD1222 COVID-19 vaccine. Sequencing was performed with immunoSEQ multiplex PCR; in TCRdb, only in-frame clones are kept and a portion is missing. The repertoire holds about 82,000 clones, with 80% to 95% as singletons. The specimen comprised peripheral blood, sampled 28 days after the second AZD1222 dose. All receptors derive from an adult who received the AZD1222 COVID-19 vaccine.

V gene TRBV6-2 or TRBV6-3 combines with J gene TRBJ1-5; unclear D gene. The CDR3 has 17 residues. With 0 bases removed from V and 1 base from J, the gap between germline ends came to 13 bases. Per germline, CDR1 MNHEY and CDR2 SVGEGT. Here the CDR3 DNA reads TGTGCCAGCAGTTACTCGAGACGAATTAAGAGCAATCAGCCCCAGCATTTT. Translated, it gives CASSYSRRIKSNQPQHF.

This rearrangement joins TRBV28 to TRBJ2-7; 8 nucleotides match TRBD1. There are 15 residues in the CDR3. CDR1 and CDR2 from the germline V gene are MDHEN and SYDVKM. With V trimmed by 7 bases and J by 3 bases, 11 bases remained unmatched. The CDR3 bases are TGTGCCAGCAAGCCGGACAGGGATAGTTTCTACGAGCAGTACTTC. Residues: CASKPDRDSFYEQYF.

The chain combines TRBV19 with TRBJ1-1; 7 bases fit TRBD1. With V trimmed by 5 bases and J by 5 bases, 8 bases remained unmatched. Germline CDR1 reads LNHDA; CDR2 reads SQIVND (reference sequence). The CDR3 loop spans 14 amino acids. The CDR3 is CASSPTGARTEAFF. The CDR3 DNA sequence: TGTGCCAGTAGTCCCACAGGGGCGCGAACTGAAGCTTTCTTT. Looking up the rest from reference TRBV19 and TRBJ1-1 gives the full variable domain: DGGITQSPKYLFRKEGQNVTLSCEQNLNHDAMYWYRQDPGQGLRLIYYSQIVNDFQKGDIAEGYSVSREKKESFPLTVTSAQKNPTAFYLCASSPTGARTEAFFGQGTRLTVV.

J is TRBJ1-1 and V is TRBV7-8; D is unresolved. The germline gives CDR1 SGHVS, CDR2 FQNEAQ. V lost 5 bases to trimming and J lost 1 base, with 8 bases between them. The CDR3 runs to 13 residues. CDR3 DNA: TGTGCCAGCAGCCGACAAGAGAACACTGAAGCTTTCTTT. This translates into CASSRQENTEAFF.

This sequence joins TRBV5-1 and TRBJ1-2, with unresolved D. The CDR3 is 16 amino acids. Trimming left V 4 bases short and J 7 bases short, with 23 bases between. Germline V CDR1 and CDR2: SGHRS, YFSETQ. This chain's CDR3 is CASSLLANTPLGGYTF. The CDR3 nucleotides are TGCGCCAGCAGCCTCCTGGCGAACACGCCTTTGGGTGGCTACACCTTC.

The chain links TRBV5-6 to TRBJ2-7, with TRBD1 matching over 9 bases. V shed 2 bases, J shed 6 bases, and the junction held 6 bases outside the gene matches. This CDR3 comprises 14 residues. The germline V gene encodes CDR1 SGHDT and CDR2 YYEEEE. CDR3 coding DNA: TGTGCCAGCAGCTTTGGGGACAGGGTTCCCGAGCAGTACTTC. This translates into CASSFGDRVPEQYF. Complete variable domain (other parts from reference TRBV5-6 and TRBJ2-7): DAGVTQSPTHLIKTRGQQVTLRCSPKSGHDTVSWYQQALGQGPQFIFQYYEEEERQRGNFPDRFSGHQFPNYSSELNVNALLLGDSALYLCASSFGDRVPEQYFGPGTRLTVT.

The CDR3 loop is CASSPNKGNTEAFF. CDR3 DNA sequence: TGTGCCAGCTCACCCAATAAAGGGAACACTGAAGCTTTCTTT. V and J are TRBV18 and TRBJ1-1; no clear D. Trimming pared 3 bases from V and 1 base from J, leaving 9 bases between. CDR1 and CDR2 (germline): KGHSH, LQKENI. CDR3 length: 14 residues.

CDR3 coding DNA: TGTGCCAGTAGTATAGTCGCCAGGGTAAACACTGAAGCTTTCTTT. Translation gives CASSIVARVNTEAFF. This chain uses TRBV19 with TRBJ1-1; weak D call: TRBD1 (5 bases). Germline V lookup: CDR1 LNHDA, CDR2 SQIVND (reference sequence). With 1 base removed from V and 2 bases from J, the gap between germline ends came to 11 bases. The CDR3 length is 15 residues.

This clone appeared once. The CDR3 loop is CASSGLAGQVQETQYF. DNA of the CDR3: TGCGCCAGCAGCGGCCTAGCGGGACAGGTACAAGAGACCCAGTACTTC. The rearrangement uses TRBV5-1 and TRBJ2-5; the D gene is possibly TRBD2 (9 bases). The V gene lost 4 bases and the J gene lost 2 bases, with 18 bases spanning the gap. The CDR3 contains 16 residues. Germline V CDR1 and CDR2: SGHRS, YFSETQ.

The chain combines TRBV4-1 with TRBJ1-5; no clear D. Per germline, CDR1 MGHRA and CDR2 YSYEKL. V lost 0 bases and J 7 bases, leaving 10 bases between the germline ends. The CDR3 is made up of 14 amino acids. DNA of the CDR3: TGCGCCAGCAGCCAAGACCCCACGGCCCAGCCCCAGCATTTT. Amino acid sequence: CASSQDPTAQPQHF.

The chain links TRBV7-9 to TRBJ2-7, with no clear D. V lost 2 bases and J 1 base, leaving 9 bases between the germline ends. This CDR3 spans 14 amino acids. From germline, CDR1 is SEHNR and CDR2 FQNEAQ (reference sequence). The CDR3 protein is CASSLSGTSYEQYF. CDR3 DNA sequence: TGTGCCAGCAGCTTATCGGGCACGTCCTACGAGCAGTACTTC.

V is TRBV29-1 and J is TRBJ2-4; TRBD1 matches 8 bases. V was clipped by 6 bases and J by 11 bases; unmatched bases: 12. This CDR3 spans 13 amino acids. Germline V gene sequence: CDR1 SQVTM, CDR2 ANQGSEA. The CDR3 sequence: CSVPGGGRGVQYF. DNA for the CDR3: TGCAGCGTGCCAGGGGGCGGAAGGGGGGTTCAGTACTTC. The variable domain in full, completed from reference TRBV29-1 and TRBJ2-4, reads SAVISQKPSRDICQRGTSLTIQCQVDSQVTMMFWYRQQPGQSLTLIATANQGSEATYESGFVIDKFPISRPNLTFSTLTVSNMSPEDSSIYLCSVPGGGRGVQYFGAGTRLSVL.

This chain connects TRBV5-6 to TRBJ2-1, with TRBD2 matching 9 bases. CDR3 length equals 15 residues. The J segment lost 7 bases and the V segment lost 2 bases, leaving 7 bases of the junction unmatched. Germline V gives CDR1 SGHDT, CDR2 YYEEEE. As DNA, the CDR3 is TGTGCCAGCAGCTTAAGACTAGCGGCAGGGAATGAGCAGTTCTTC. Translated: CASSLRLAAGNEQFF. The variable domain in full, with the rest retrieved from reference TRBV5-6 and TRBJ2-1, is DAGVTQSPTHLIKTRGQQVTLRCSPKSGHDTVSWYQQALGQGPQFIFQYYEEEERQRGNFPDRFSGHQFPNYSSELNVNALLLGDSALYLCASSLRLAAGNEQFFGPGTRLTVL.

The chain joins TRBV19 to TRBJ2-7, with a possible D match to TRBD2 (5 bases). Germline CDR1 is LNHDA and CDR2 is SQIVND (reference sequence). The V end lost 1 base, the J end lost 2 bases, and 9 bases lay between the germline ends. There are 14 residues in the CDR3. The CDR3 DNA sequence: TGTGCCAGTAGTATAGGCAACGGGGCCTACGAGCAGTACTTC. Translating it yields CASSIGNGAYEQYF.

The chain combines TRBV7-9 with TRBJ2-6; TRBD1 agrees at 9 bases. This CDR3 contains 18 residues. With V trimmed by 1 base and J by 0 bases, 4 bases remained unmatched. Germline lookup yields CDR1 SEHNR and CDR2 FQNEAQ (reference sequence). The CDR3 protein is CASSLGDRDSSGANVLTF. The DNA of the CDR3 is TGTGCCAGCAGCTTAGGGGACAGGGACAGCTCTGGGGCCAACGTCCTGACTTTC.

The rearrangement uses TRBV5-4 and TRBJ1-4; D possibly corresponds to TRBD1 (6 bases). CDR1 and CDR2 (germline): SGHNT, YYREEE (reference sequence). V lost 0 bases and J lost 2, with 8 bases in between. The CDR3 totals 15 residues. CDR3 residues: CASSLGGATNEKLFF. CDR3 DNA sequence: TGTGCCAGCAGCTTGGGGGGGGCTACTAATGAAAAACTGTTTTTT.

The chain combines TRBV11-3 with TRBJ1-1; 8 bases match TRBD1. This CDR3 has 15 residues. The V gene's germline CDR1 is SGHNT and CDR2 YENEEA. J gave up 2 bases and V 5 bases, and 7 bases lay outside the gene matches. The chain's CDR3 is CASSRRTGTNTEAFF. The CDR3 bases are TGTGCCAGCAGCCGCCGGACAGGGACAAACACTGAAGCTTTCTTT. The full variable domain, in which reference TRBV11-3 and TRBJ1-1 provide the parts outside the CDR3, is EAGVVQSPRYKIIEKKQPVAFWCNPISGHNTLYWYLQNLGQGPELLIRYENEEAVDDSQLPKDRFSAERLKGVDSTLKIQPAELGDSAVYLCASSRRTGTNTEAFFGQGTRLTVV.

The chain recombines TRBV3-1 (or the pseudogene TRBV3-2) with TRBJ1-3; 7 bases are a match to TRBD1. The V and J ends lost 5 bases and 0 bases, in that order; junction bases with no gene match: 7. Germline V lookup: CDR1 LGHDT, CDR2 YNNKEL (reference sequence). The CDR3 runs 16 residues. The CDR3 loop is CASSNIPGGSGNTIYF. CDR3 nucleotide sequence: TGTGCCAGCAGCAATATCCCAGGGGGCTCTGGAAACACCATATATTTT.

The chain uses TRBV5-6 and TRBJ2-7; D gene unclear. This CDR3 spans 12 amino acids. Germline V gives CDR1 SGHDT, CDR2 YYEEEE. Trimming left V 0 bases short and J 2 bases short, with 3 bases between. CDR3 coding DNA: TGTGCCAGCAGCTTGGAAACCTACGAGCAGTACTTC. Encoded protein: CASSLETYEQYF.

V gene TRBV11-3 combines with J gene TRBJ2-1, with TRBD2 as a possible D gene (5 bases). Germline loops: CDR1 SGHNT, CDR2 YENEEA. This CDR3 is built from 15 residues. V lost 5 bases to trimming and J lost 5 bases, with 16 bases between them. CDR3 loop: CASSLNLGVHNEQFF. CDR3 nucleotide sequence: TGTGCCAGCAGCCTAAATCTGGGAGTCCACAATGAGCAGTTCTTC.

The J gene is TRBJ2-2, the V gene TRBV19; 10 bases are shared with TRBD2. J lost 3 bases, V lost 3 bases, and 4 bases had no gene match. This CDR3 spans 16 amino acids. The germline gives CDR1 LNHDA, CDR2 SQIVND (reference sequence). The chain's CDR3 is CASSILAGGDTGELFF. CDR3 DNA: TGTGCCAGTAGTATCTTAGCGGGGGGAGACACCGGGGAGCTGTTTTTT. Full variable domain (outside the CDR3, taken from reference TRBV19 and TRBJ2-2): DGGITQSPKYLFRKEGQNVTLSCEQNLNHDAMYWYRQDPGQGLRLIYYSQIVNDFQKGDIAEGYSVSREKKESFPLTVTSAQKNPTAFYLCASSILAGGDTGELFFGEGSRLTVL.

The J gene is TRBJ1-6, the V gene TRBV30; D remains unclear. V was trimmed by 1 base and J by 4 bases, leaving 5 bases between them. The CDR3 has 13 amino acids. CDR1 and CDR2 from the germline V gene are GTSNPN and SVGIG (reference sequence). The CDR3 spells CAWSGGYNSPLHF. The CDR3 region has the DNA TGTGCCTGGAGTGGGGGTTATAATTCACCCCTCCACTTT.

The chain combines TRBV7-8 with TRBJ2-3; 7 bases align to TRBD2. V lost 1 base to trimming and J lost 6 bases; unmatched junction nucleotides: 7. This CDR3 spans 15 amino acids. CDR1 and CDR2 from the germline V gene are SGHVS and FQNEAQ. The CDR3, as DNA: TGTGCCAGCAGCTTAGTTAGGACTAGGTGGGATACGCAGTATTTT. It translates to CASSLVRTRWDTQYF. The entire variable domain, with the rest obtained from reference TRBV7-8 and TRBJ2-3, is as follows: GAGVSQSPRYKVAKRGQDVALRCDPISGHVSLFWYQQALGQGPEFLTYFQNEAQLDKSGLPSDRFFAERPEGSVSTLKIQRTQQEDSAVYLCASSLVRTRWDTQYFGPGTRLTVL.

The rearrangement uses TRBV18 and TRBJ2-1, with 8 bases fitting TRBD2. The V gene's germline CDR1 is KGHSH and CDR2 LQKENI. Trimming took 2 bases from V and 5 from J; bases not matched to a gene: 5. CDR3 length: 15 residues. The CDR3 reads CASSPVLAGHNEQFF. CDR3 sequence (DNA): TGTGCCAGCTCACCAGTATTAGCGGGGCACAATGAGCAGTTCTTC.